This is a list of T cell receptor beta chains from one sample in a study of CXCR3-negative and CXCR3-positive naive CD8 T cells. TCRdb reprocessed the 5' RACE reads, with one entry per CDR3 protein and no DNA. This table lists about 98,000 distinct CDR3 sequences. The source material was naive CXCR3+ CD8+ T cells from blood. The receptors were gathered from a human donor in good health. Some clones in this sample may be carry-over from other donors' samples. CDR3s include the opening cysteine and the closing phenylalanine or tryptophan. Some rows have no size entry. The others give once, few or many, or a class for an expanded clone.

V gene	J gene	clone size	CDR3 protein
TRBV15	TRBJ2-7	-	CATSGPRRRYEQYF
TRBV6-2/TRBV6-3	TRBJ2-7	-	CASSYQPEAYEQYF
TRBV15	TRBJ1-1	-	CATRDRVNTEAFF
TRBV29-1	TRBJ2-2	-	CSVETGASTGELFF
TRBV10-1	TRBJ1-1	-	CASSYSENTEAFF
TRBV29-1	TRBJ2-7	-	CSVVSSGDSYEQYF
TRBV12-3/TRBV12-4	TRBJ1-1	-	CASSYGKTGRAGNTEAFF
TRBV7-6	TRBJ2-2	-	CASSLAQGLKNTGELFF
TRBV20-1	TRBJ1-1	-	CSARGDFNTEAFF
TRBV7-9	TRBJ1-1	-	CASSPISDWAGTEAFF
TRBV4-3	TRBJ2-3	-	CASSQDRASGGNTQYF
TRBV15	TRBJ2-1	-	CATSRGLGYEQFF
TRBV5-5	TRBJ1-1	-	CASSLAGRQDTEAFF
TRBV4-3	TRBJ2-1	-	CASSQLLLAGGHEQFF
TRBV7-2	TRBJ1-1	-	CASRLGGADTEAFF
TRBV5-1	TRBJ2-3	-	CASSLLRTDTQYF
TRBV5-1	TRBJ2-1	-	CASSLGRGNEQFF
TRBV20-1	TRBJ2-3	-	CSARDTDGGPSDTQYF
TRBV6-4	TRBJ2-3	-	CASSRDSGVADTQYF
TRBV19	TRBJ2-6	-	CASSMGQRSGANVLTF
TRBV6-4	TRBJ2-3	-	CASSDSPGPSTDTQYF
TRBV12-3/TRBV12-4	TRBJ2-2	-	CANLVNTGELFF
TRBV12-3/TRBV12-4	TRBJ2-5	-	CASSLTLVLQTQYF
TRBV4-3	TRBJ1-2	-	CASGGATTGYTF
TRBV28	TRBJ1-6	-	CASSFGPGTGLASPLHF
TRBV10-2	TRBJ1-1	-	CASSATENTEAFF
TRBV7-8	TRBJ2-5	-	CASSGTADRDVETQYF
TRBV4-3	TRBJ2-7	-	CASSQQRTLRGQGGEQYF
TRBV29-1	TRBJ2-6	-	CSVEAKQQGARGANVLTF
TRBV7-2	TRBJ1-6	-	CASSLSTLIGYDSPLHF
TRBV15	TRBJ2-7	-	CATKPSGQAYEQYF
TRBV4-3	TRBJ2-7	-	CASSQERAGAYEQYF
TRBV7-9	TRBJ2-3	-	CASSFSGGQTDTQYF
TRBV27	TRBJ1-1	-	CASSLRGSGTEAFF
TRBV7-2	TRBJ2-1	-	CASSSPGGQNEQFF
TRBV6-2/TRBV6-3	TRBJ2-7	-	CASSYRGNGFYEQYF
TRBV5-1	TRBJ2-1	-	CASTRSGGLYNEQFF
TRBV14	TRBJ2-5	-	CASSRQGAVVETQYF
TRBV19	TRBJ2-3	-	CASKGSPDTQYF
TRBV28	TRBJ2-1	-	CASSFRLAATHYNEQFF
TRBV28	TRBJ2-5	medium-sized	CASSLLSGVQETQYF